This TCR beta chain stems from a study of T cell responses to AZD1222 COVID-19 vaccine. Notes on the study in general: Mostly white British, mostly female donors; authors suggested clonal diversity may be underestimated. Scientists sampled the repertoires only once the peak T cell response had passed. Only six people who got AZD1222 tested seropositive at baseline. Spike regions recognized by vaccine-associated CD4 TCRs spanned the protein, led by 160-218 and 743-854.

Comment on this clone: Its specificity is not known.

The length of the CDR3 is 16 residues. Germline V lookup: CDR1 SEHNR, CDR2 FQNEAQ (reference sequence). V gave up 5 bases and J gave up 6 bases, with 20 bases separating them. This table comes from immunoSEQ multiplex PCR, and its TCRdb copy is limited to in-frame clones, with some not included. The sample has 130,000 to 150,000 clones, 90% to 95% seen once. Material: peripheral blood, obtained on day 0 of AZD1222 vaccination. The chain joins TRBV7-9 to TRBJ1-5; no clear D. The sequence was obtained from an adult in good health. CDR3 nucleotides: TGTGCCAGCAGCCGTAGCGGGTCTGAAGGTAGTCAGCCCCAGCATTTT. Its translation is CASSRSGSEGSQPQHF.